The rows below give T cell receptor beta chains drawn from one sample of a study of blood T cell repertoires in COVID-19. Profiling relied on immunoSEQ multiplex PCR, and the TCRdb table lists in-frame clones only, not all of them. The sample includes about 150,000 clones, 88% of them seen just once. The sequencing input was peripheral blood. The receptors shown here come from a man aged 45-65 years who had recovered from COVID-19. CDR3s include the opening cysteine and the closing phenylalanine or tryptophan. D genes are given only for firm matches. Where a row states a size, it is once, few, many or the class of an expanded clone; other rows omit it.

cdr3_nt,cdr3_aa,v_call,d_call,j_call,clone_size
TGCAGTGCTAGGACAGGGGAAAAACTGTTTTTT,CSARTGEKLFF,TRBV20-1,TRBD1,TRBJ1-4,.
TGTGCCACCAGCCCAGGGGGCGGCAATCAGCCCCAGCATTTT,CATSPGGGNQPQHF,TRBV15,TRBD1,TRBJ1-5,.
TGTGCCAGCAGCCAGGGGGCAGCCCTTTATGGCTACACCTTC,CASSQGAALYGYTF,TRBV4-2,.,TRBJ1-2,.
TGTGCCAGCAGCTTAGGCCCCACGCGGGAGCAGTACTTC,CASSLGPTREQYF,TRBV11-3,.,TRBJ2-7,.
TGTGCCAGCAGCCAAGATCGCGGACAGGGCCTCCGGCAAGAGACCCAGTACTTC,CASSQDRGQGLRQETQYF,TRBV14,TRBD1,TRBJ2-5,.
TGTGCCAGCAGCCCGTCGACAGGTTCTGGAAACACCATATATTTT,CASSPSTGSGNTIYF,TRBV7-2,.,TRBJ1-3,.
TGTGCCAGCAGTTCCTTGGGGGGGCAGCCCCAGCATTTT,CASSSLGGQPQHF,TRBV6-5,.,TRBJ1-5,.
TGCGCCAGCAGCCAAGATCCGACAGGGATCTATGGCTACACCTTC,CASSQDPTGIYGYTF,TRBV4-1,TRBD1,TRBJ1-2,.
TGCGCCAGCAGCCCGAGACAGGGTAACACCGGGGAGCTGTTTTTT,CASSPRQGNTGELFF,TRBV5-1,TRBD1,TRBJ2-2,once
TGTGCCTGGAGTGTACCGGTGACGGGTGGCTACACCTTC,CAWSVPVTGGYTF,TRBV30,.,TRBJ1-2,.
TGTGCCAGCAGTCCCATAGGACAAACCTACGAGCAGTACTTC,CASSPIGQTYEQYF,TRBV6-5,.,TRBJ2-7,.
TGTGCGACAGGAAGGATGAACACTGAAGCTTTCTTT,CATGRMNTEAFF,TRBV28,.,TRBJ1-1,.
TGTGCCAGCAGTCTACAGGGGCTCTCTGAAAAACTGTTTTTT,CASSLQGLSEKLFF,TRBV27,TRBD1,TRBJ1-4,.
TGTGCCATCAGGGACAGGGTCGAAAGCCACGAGCAGTACTTC,CAIRDRVESHEQYF,TRBV10-3,TRBD1,TRBJ2-7,.
TGCGCCAGCAGCTGGGGACTAGCGGGAGGCAAAAATGAGCAGTTCTTC,CASSWGLAGGKNEQFF,TRBV5-1,TRBD2,TRBJ2-1,once
TGTGCCAGCAGCAAGGGGGGACAGGGATTCGGAGATGAGCAGTTCTTC,CASSKGGQGFGDEQFF,TRBV7-8,TRBD1,TRBJ2-1,.
TGTGCCAGCAGCGGAAGACAGGGGGCGCTTCGCTACGAGCAGTACTTC,CASSGRQGALRYEQYF,TRBV5-4,TRBD1,TRBJ2-7,.
TGTGCCATCAGTGCTACAGGGGAGCAGTACTTC,CAISATGEQYF,TRBV10-3,.,TRBJ2-7,.
TGTGCCAGTACCCCGTCGGGGGGAGCTAACTATGGCTACACCTTC,CASTPSGGANYGYTF,TRBV19,.,TRBJ1-2,few
TGTGCCAGCAGGGGGACTAGCGGGAATCACAATGAGCAGTTCTTC,CASRGTSGNHNEQFF,TRBV2,TRBD2,TRBJ2-1,.
TGTGCCAGCAGCCCGAGGGAGGGGAACTATGGCTACACCTTC,CASSPREGNYGYTF,TRBV7-9,.,TRBJ1-2,.
TGTGCCAGCAGCTTTGGGGACAGCATTTATGGCTACACCTTC,CASSFGDSIYGYTF,TRBV7-9,TRBD1,TRBJ1-2,once
TGTGCCAGCAACCGCCCTAGCGTAGGCAATGAGCAGTTCTTC,CASNRPSVGNEQFF,TRBV11-2,.,TRBJ2-1,.
TGCGCCAGCAGCCAAGCGGGGGGCGCGTTCACTGAAGCTTTCTTT,CASSQAGGAFTEAFF,TRBV4-1,.,TRBJ1-1,.
TGTGCCAGCAGCTCTCAAGCGGGAGAAACCGGGGAGCTGTTTTTT,CASSSQAGETGELFF,TRBV7-2,TRBD2,TRBJ2-2,.
TGTGCCAGTAGTATACTTCTGACAGGGGCCGACGAGCAGTACTTC,CASSILLTGADEQYF,TRBV19,TRBD1,TRBJ2-7,.
TGTGCCAGCAGTTATGAACAGGGGAGTCCCTACGAGCAGTACTTC,CASSYEQGSPYEQYF,TRBV6-5,TRBD1,TRBJ2-7,.
TGTGCCAGCAGTGAGACGGGATTTAACTATGGCTACACCTTC,CASSETGFNYGYTF,TRBV25-1,.,TRBJ1-2,once
TGTGCCAGCAGTGAATGGGCGGGAGCAGATACGCAGTATTTT,CASSEWAGADTQYF,TRBV6-4,TRBD2,TRBJ2-3,.
TGCGCCAGCAGCCAACGACAGGGGATTGAGCAGTTCTTC,CASSQRQGIEQFF,TRBV4-3,TRBD1,TRBJ2-1,.
TGCAGCGTTGATACAGGGGGCATGGGTGGCTACACCTTC,CSVDTGGMGGYTF,TRBV29-1,TRBD1,TRBJ1-2,few
TGTGCCAGCAGACCAGCGTTGGGAGCGGGAGTTTTGGCCAAAAACATTCAGTACTTC,CASRPALGAGVLAKNIQYF,TRBV11-2,TRBD2,TRBJ2-4,.
TGTGCCAGCAGCCAAGGGACAGGGAGCACAGATACGCAGTATTTT,CASSQGTGSTDTQYF,TRBV7-7,TRBD1,TRBJ2-3,.
TGCGCCAGCAGTGAAGGGGGGGGGCCCAACACCGGGGAGCTGTTTTTT,CASSEGGGPNTGELFF,TRBV10-1,.,TRBJ2-2,.
TGCGCCAGCAGCTTGGACACTAGCGGGAGCGGTGAGCAGTACTTC,CASSLDTSGSGEQYF,TRBV5-1,TRBD2,TRBJ2-7,.
TGTGCCAGCAGCCGTCTAGCGGGGGGGAGCTCCTACGAGCAGTACTTC,CASSRLAGGSSYEQYF,TRBV7-2,TRBD2,TRBJ2-7,.
TGTGCCAGCGGACAGGGAATGAACACTGAAGCTTTCTTT,CASGQGMNTEAFF,TRBV6-5,TRBD1,TRBJ1-1,.
TGTGCCATCAGTGAGTCGCAGGGATACACCATATATTTT,CAISESQGYTIYF,TRBV10-3,.,TRBJ1-3,.
TGTGCCAGCAGCAAAGGAAGCCATGGCTACACCTTC,CASSKGSHGYTF,TRBV21-1,.,TRBJ1-2,.
TGTGCCTGGAGTCCGGGGGTTACCTACACCTTC,CAWSPGVTYTF,TRBV30,.,TRBJ1-2,.
TGTGCCAGCAGCTTAAGCGAAGAAGCTTTCTTT,CASSLSEEAFF,TRBV11-3,.,TRBJ1-1,.